The next 13 T cell receptor beta chains were all read from a single sample in a study of patients and donors after allogeneic stem cell transplantation. TCRdb re-derived calls from the RT-PCR reads in MiXCR, one entry per CDR3 protein. Here the sample spans roughly 940,000 distinct CDR3 sequences, about 20% being singletons. The sample was blood, either unsorted or a sorted T cell fraction (not recorded which). The receptors stem from a human donor who was either an allogeneic HSCT recipient or a stem cell or donor lymphocyte infusion donor (not recorded which). It is not recorded whose cells these are; they may come from a transplant donor.

V is TRBV7-9 and J is TRBJ2-5, with TRBD2 as a possible D gene (5 bases). Trimming removed 7 bases at V and 0 bases at J, with 12 bases between. CDR1 is SEHNR and CDR2 is FQNEAQ in the germline V gene (reference sequence). The CDR3 contains 14 residues. The CDR3 DNA reads TGTGCCAGCACATCTTTAGCGTACCAAGAGACCCAGTACTTC. Amino acids: CASTSLAYQETQYF.

The chain recombines TRBV19 with TRBJ2-4, with 8 bases fitting TRBD1. The CDR3 contains 16 residues. Germline CDR1 and CDR2: LNHDA and SQIVND (reference sequence). V was pared by 3 bases and J by 3 bases, with 7 bases of the junction left unmatched. The CDR3 loop reads CASSILGTGGKNIQYF. CDR3 sequence (DNA): TGTGCCAGTAGTATTCTCGGAACAGGGGGCAAAAACATTCAGTACTTC.

The V call is TRBV11-3, the J call TRBJ2-1; tentatively, D is TRBD2 (6 bases). Per germline, CDR1 SGHNT and CDR2 YENEEA. The CDR3 is made up of 17 amino acids. V lost 1 base to trimming and J lost 3 bases, with 16 bases between them. CDR3 region: CASSLVGAGNFYNEQFF. CDR3 coding DNA: TGTGCCAGCAGCTTAGTCGGAGCGGGTAATTTCTACAATGAGCAGTTCTTC.

This clonotype has a handful of counts. The rearrangement links TRBV20-1 to TRBJ1-2, with D possibly being TRBD1 (5 bases). Between the trimmed V and J ends, which lost 7 bases and 5 bases, there was a span of 14 bases. CDR1 and CDR2 (germline): DFQATT, SNEGSKA (reference sequence). The CDR3 runs 12 residues. The CDR3 DNA sequence: TGCAGTGAGATGTTCGGGGGATATGGCTACACCTTC. Encoded protein: CSEMFGGYGYTF.

This clonotype was seen ten or more times. The V call is TRBV5-1, the J call TRBJ1-2; D is unresolved. V was pared by 0 bases and J by 4 bases, with 10 bases between. This CDR3 comprises 14 residues. Germline loops: CDR1 SGHRS, CDR2 YFSETQ. For the CDR3, the DNA is TGCGCCAGCAGCTTGGGTGCGGGCGGCTATGGCTACACCTTC. Its protein product is CASSLGAGGYGYTF.

This clonotype was observed a few times. V is TRBV25-1 and J is TRBJ1-6, with 8 nucleotides matching TRBD1. The CDR3 is 14 amino acids. Germline V lookup: CDR1 MGHDK, CDR2 SYGVNS. V lost 6 bases, J lost 8 bases, and 6 bases stayed unmatched. CDR3 nucleotide sequence: TGTGCCAGCAGCCCGGGACAGGTTTATTCACCCCTCCACTTT. This gives the protein CASSPGQVYSPLHF.

This clonotype has a handful of counts. The V call is TRBV7-9, the J call TRBJ2-1; D may be TRBD1 (6 bases). Germline lookup yields CDR1 SEHNR and CDR2 FQNEAQ (reference sequence). V was trimmed by 1 base and J by 10 bases, leaving 11 bases between them. CDR3 length equals 13 residues. The CDR3 sequence is CASSLGYRVEQFF. DNA of the CDR3: TGTGCCAGCAGCTTAGGCTACAGGGTCGAGCAGTTCTTC.

The CDR3 region has the DNA TGTGCCAGCAGCGTAGAACCTAGCGGGATGAAAAACACCGGGGAGCTGTTTTTT. Its protein product is CASSVEPSGMKNTGELFF. The genes are TRBV9 and TRBJ2-2; 9 bases are a match to TRBD2. V dropped 0 bases and J dropped 2; count of bases not matched to a gene: 8. This CDR3 spans 18 amino acids. Germline values: CDR1 SGDLS, CDR2 YYNGEE.

V usage is TRBV5-6 and J usage is TRBJ1-3, with D hard to call. The CDR3 is made up of 14 amino acids. Trimming stripped 0 bases from V and 7 bases from J, with 11 bases between. Germline assignment: CDR1 SGHDT and CDR2 YYEEEE. The CDR3: CASSLGGVRNTIYF. In DNA, the CDR3 is TGTGCCAGCAGCTTGGGTGGAGTAAGGAACACCATATATTTT.

In this sample, this clonotype turned up many times. The chain links TRBV6-2 or TRBV6-3 to TRBJ2-1; D unresolved. The CDR3 is 13 residues long. Germline V CDR1 and CDR2: MNHEY, SVGEGT. Trimming cost V 6 bases and J 5 bases, with 11 bases left between them. CDR3 loop: CASSPILHNEQFF. The CDR3 nucleotides are TGTGCCAGCAGCCCTATCCTACACAATGAGCAGTTCTTC.

This clonotype was counted only a few times. V usage is TRBV7-2 and J usage is TRBJ2-3; 15 bases match TRBD2. V was clipped by 4 bases and J by 5 bases; unmatched bases: 7. The CDR3 consists of 17 residues. From germline, CDR1 is SGHTA and CDR2 FQGNSA. The CDR3 here is CASSWGLAGGTGDTQYF. The CDR3 bases are TGTGCCAGCAGCTGGGGACTAGCGGGGGGAACCGGAGATACGCAGTATTTT.

This clonotype has at least ten counts. This chain links TRBV20-1 with TRBJ2-7, with a possible D match to TRBD1 (6 bases). V shed 4 bases and J shed 2 bases, with 12 bases lying between them. Germline CDR1 reads DFQATT; CDR2 reads SNEGSKA (reference sequence). This CDR3 is 13 amino acids long. The CDR3 bases are TGCAGTGCTACAGGGGCAATTCCCTACGAGCAGTACTTC. This translates into CSATGAIPYEQYF.

This clonotype has a handful of counts. The CDR3 DNA sequence: TGTGCCAGCTCGTCAACACAGGGGGCTGATGAAAAACTGTTTTTT. It is translated as CASSSTQGADEKLFF. The V gene is TRBV18, the J gene TRBJ1-4; 9 bases fit TRBD1. Germline loops: CDR1 KGHSH, CDR2 LQKENI. V lost 6 bases, J lost 6 bases, and 8 bases stayed unmatched. The CDR3 length is 15 residues.